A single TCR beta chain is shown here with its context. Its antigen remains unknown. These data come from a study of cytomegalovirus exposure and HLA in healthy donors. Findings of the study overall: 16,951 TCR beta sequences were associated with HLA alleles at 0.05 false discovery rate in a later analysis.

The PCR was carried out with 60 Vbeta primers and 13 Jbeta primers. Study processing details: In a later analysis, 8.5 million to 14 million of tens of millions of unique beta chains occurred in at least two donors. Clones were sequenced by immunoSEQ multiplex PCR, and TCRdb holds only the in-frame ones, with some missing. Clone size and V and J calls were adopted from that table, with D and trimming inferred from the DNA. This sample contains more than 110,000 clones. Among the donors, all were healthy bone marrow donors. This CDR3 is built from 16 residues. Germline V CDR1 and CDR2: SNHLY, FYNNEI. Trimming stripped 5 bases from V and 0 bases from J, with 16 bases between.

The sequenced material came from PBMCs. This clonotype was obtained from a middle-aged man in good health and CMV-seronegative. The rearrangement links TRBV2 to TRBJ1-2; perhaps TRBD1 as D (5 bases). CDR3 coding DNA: TGTGCCAGCAGTCCCACGGGACTTGGAGCTAACTATGGCTACACCTTC. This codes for CASSPTGLGANYGYTF.